A selection of T cell receptor beta chains follows, all from one sample in a study of identical twins. TCRdb re-called the 5' RACE reads with MiXCR, one entry per CDR3 protein. The sample consists of roughly 1.6 million distinct CDR3 sequences, 25% to 35% of them appearing once. The sample was cord blood. The origin of the receptors is a newborn girl in good health. Both conserved end residues are part of each CDR3. D genes are given only for firm matches. The size of a clone is reported for some rows only, either as once, few or many, or as a class for expanded clones.

CDR3 DNA: TGCAGTGCTATTACTCCCCAGGCCCGACCCTATTTATATGGCTACACCTTC
CDR3 protein: CSAITPQARPYLYGYTF
V gene: TRBV20-1
clone size: -
J gene: TRBJ1-2
D gene: -

CDR3 DNA: TGCAGTGCGGGAACCACAGGGACCTATAATTCACCCCTCCACTTT
CDR3 protein: CSAGTTGTYNSPLHF
V gene: TRBV20-1
clone size: few
J gene: TRBJ1-6
D gene: -

CDR3 DNA: TGTGCCAGCAGTCAAGGGGTCGGAAACACCATATATTTT
CDR3 protein: CASSQGVGNTIYF
V gene: TRBV28
clone size: -
J gene: TRBJ1-3
D gene: -

CDR3 DNA: TGCAGTGCTAGAGAGGGGACTAGCGGGCACAATGAGCAGTTCTTC
CDR3 protein: CSAREGTSGHNEQFF
V gene: TRBV20-1
clone size: many
J gene: TRBJ2-1
D gene: TRBD2

CDR3 DNA: TGTGCCACCAGTGACCTCGGGACTAGCGGTACCTACGAGCAGTACTTC
CDR3 protein: CATSDLGTSGTYEQYF
V gene: TRBV24-1
clone size: few
J gene: TRBJ2-7
D gene: TRBD2

CDR3 DNA: TGTGCCAGCAGCCTAGGACGCAGGGGGAACACTGAAGCTTTCTTT
CDR3 protein: CASSLGRRGNTEAFF
V gene: TRBV7-6
clone size: -
J gene: TRBJ1-1
D gene: -

CDR3 DNA: TGTGCCAGCAGCTCCACGGTGGGCGGGGCCTCCTACGAGCAGTACTTC
CDR3 protein: CASSSTVGGASYEQYF
V gene: TRBV7-6
clone size: once
J gene: TRBJ2-7
D gene: -

CDR3 DNA: TGCAGTGCTAGATCTCATAGCGGGAAAGTCTCTGGGGCCAACGTCCTGACTTTC
CDR3 protein: CSARSHSGKVSGANVLTF
V gene: TRBV20-1
clone size: many
J gene: TRBJ2-6
D gene: TRBD2

CDR3 DNA: TGTGCCATCAGTGGGTTGAGCGTAGGGGGGGCTCACTACAATGAGCAGTTCTTC
CDR3 protein: CAISGLSVGGAHYNEQFF
V gene: TRBV10-3
clone size: -
J gene: TRBJ2-1
D gene: -

CDR3 DNA: TGTGCCAGCAGCTCAGGGACAGGCACCAGGGGCAACTATGGCTACACCTTC
CDR3 protein: CASSSGTGTRGNYGYTF
V gene: TRBV28
clone size: -
J gene: TRBJ1-2
D gene: TRBD1

CDR3 DNA: TGTACCAGCAAAGAGGCGGCGTCCTACGAGCAGTACTTC
CDR3 protein: CTSKEAASYEQYF
V gene: TRBV6-1
clone size: -
J gene: TRBJ2-7
D gene: -

CDR3 DNA: TGCAGTGCTAGGGGACAGGGGACCCGTAATTCACCCCTCCACTTT
CDR3 protein: CSARGQGTRNSPLHF
V gene: TRBV20-1
clone size: -
J gene: TRBJ1-6
D gene: TRBD1

CDR3 DNA: TGCGCCAGCAGCTTGGCCTCCAGCTTAGCGAACACTGAAGCTTTCTTT
CDR3 protein: CASSLASSLANTEAFF
V gene: TRBV5-1
clone size: -
J gene: TRBJ1-1
D gene: -

CDR3 DNA: TGTGCCAGCAGTTCCCGACAGGGAAGGAATGGCTACACCTTC
CDR3 protein: CASSSRQGRNGYTF
V gene: TRBV12-3/TRBV12-4
clone size: many
J gene: TRBJ1-2
D gene: TRBD1

CDR3 DNA: TGTGCCAGCAGTTATGGGTACGGGAGCTCCTACGAGCAGTACTTC
CDR3 protein: CASSYGYGSSYEQYF
V gene: TRBV6-2/TRBV6-3
clone size: few
J gene: TRBJ2-7
D gene: -

CDR3 DNA: TGTGCCAGCAGCTTAGGCCGGAATCCCTTCTATGGCTACATCTTC
CDR3 protein: CASSLGRNPFYGYIF
V gene: TRBV7-4
clone size: -
J gene: TRBJ1-2
D gene: -

CDR3 DNA: TGTGCCAGCAGTTTATTTGGGACTATCTCCGAGCAGTACTTC
CDR3 protein: CASSLFGTISEQYF
V gene: TRBV28
clone size: -
J gene: TRBJ2-7
D gene: TRBD2

CDR3 DNA: TGCGCCAGCAGCCAAGGACTAGCGGGATATCGGGATACGCAGTATTTT
CDR3 protein: CASSQGLAGYRDTQYF
V gene: TRBV4-1
clone size: once
J gene: TRBJ2-3
D gene: TRBD2

CDR3 DNA: TGTGCCAGCAGTTTATTCGGGGGTGGAACAGATACGCAGTATTTT
CDR3 protein: CASSLFGGGTDTQYF
V gene: TRBV27
clone size: many
J gene: TRBJ2-3
D gene: -

CDR3 DNA: TGTGCCAGCAGCCCAGGGAGCCCGAGCTCCTACAATGAGCAGTTCTTC
CDR3 protein: CASSPGSPSSYNEQFF
V gene: TRBV5-6
clone size: -
J gene: TRBJ2-1
D gene: -

CDR3 DNA: TGTGCCAGCACTTGGACAGGGGGAGCCTACGAGCAGTACTTC
CDR3 protein: CASTWTGGAYEQYF
V gene: TRBV6-6
clone size: few
J gene: TRBJ2-7
D gene: TRBD1

CDR3 DNA: TGCGCCAGCAGCCCCGAACTAGCGGGGCGCCCCTACGAGCAGTACTTC
CDR3 protein: CASSPELAGRPYEQYF
V gene: TRBV5-1
clone size: -
J gene: TRBJ2-7
D gene: TRBD2

CDR3 DNA: TGTGCCATCAGTGGGACAGGGAATGAAAAACTGTTTTTT
CDR3 protein: CAISGTGNEKLFF
V gene: TRBV10-3
clone size: many
J gene: TRBJ1-4
D gene: TRBD1

CDR3 DNA: TGCAGTGCCTGGACAGGAAGCACAGATACGCAGTATTTT
CDR3 protein: CSAWTGSTDTQYF
V gene: TRBV20-1
clone size: few
J gene: TRBJ2-3
D gene: TRBD1

CDR3 DNA: TGTGCCAGCAGCCGCCTTTCGGGCGCCTCTGGGGCCAACGTCCTGACTTTC
CDR3 protein: CASSRLSGASGANVLTF
V gene: TRBV3-1
clone size: few
J gene: TRBJ2-6
D gene: -

CDR3 DNA: TGCGCCAGCAGCTGGGGACATATCAACTATGGCTACACCTTC
CDR3 protein: CASSWGHINYGYTF
V gene: TRBV5-1
clone size: few
J gene: TRBJ1-2
D gene: -

CDR3 DNA: TGTGCCAGCAGCGAGCGGTCGTATAGCAATCAGCCCCAGCATTTT
CDR3 protein: CASSERSYSNQPQHF
V gene: TRBV7-2
clone size: -
J gene: TRBJ1-5
D gene: -

CDR3 DNA: TGTGCCAGCACCGAAGGGGGTGGCAATGAAAAACTGTTTTTT
CDR3 protein: CASTEGGGNEKLFF
V gene: TRBV6-1
clone size: -
J gene: TRBJ1-4
D gene: -

CDR3 DNA: TGTGCCAGCTCACAGGGGGTGCAGGGCTCCTACGAGCAGTACTTC
CDR3 protein: CASSQGVQGSYEQYF
V gene: TRBV18
clone size: -
J gene: TRBJ2-7
D gene: -

CDR3 DNA: TGTGCCAGCAGTCAGACCAGACCGGCCAATGAGCAGTTCTTC
CDR3 protein: CASSQTRPANEQFF
V gene: TRBV12-3/TRBV12-4
clone size: -
J gene: TRBJ2-1
D gene: -

CDR3 DNA: TGTGCCAGCAGTTTACATCGGGCCCACTACGAGCAGTACTTC
CDR3 protein: CASSLHRAHYEQYF
V gene: TRBV27
clone size: -
J gene: TRBJ2-7
D gene: -

CDR3 DNA: TGTGCCAGCAGGTCGCAGGGGGTTGGGGGCAATCAGCCCCAGCATTTT
CDR3 protein: CASRSQGVGGNQPQHF
V gene: TRBV27
clone size: few
J gene: TRBJ1-5
D gene: TRBD1

CDR3 DNA: TGTGCCAGCAGTTTACGACAGGGGGCTAAAGGAGAGACCCAGTACTTC
CDR3 protein: CASSLRQGAKGETQYF
V gene: TRBV12-3/TRBV12-4
clone size: few
J gene: TRBJ2-5
D gene: TRBD1